This record looks at one TCR beta chain sequence and its context. Antigen: not known. This record belongs to a study of cytomegalovirus exposure and HLA in healthy donors. Study-level findings and limits: Roughly even sequencing depth across donors was the assumption behind the presence/absence analyses. Most observed TCR sequences were rare, whereas some public TCRs were detected in many donors. In a later analysis, parvovirus B19, influenza, CMV and Epstein-Barr virus appeared linked to several top co-occurrence clusters. The HLA-A and HLA-B alleles of most subjects were reportedly predicted accurately from TCR beta sequences.

This CDR3 region has 13 residues. Per the germline V gene, CDR1 is SSHAT and CDR2 is FNYEAQ (reference sequence). V lost 4 bases and J 4 bases, leaving 5 bases between the germline ends. The PCR ran on 60 Vbeta and 13 Jbeta primers. Some clones are missing from TCRdb's copy, which holds only in-frame ones; the method was immunoSEQ multiplex PCR. Found here are about 200,000 clones, 81% of them singletons; the top ten hold about 3.5%. The sample was PBMCs. V is TRBV7-7 and J is TRBJ2-6; D call uncertain. The sequence derives from a man aged 35-49 years in good health and CMV-seropositive. In DNA, the CDR3 is TGTGCCAGCAGCTCCGCGGGGGCCAACGTCCTGACTTTC. Encoded protein: CASSSAGANVLTF.